Listed here are 14 T cell receptor beta chains from one sample, sequenced in a study of CD4+ T cells in melanoma. Profiled with immunoSEQ multiplex PCR; TCRdb holds only in-frame clones, not every one. The sample holds over 130,000 clones, about nine tenths seen once. The source is a human donor with melanoma.

This chain links TRBV2 with TRBJ1-2; D not resolved. The V gene lost 2 bases and the J gene lost 4 bases, with 5 bases spanning the gap. Germline V gene data show CDR1 as SNHLY and CDR2 as FYNNEI. CDR3 length: 12 amino acids. In nucleotides, the CDR3 is TGTGCCAGCAGTGAACCGAGCTATGGCTACACCTTC. This codes for CASSEPSYGYTF.

This chain uses TRBV7-9 with TRBJ2-2, with no clear D. The germline V gene has CDR1 SEHNR and CDR2 FQNEAQ (reference sequence). The CDR3 consists of 17 residues. The V end was cut by 3 bases, the J end by 6 bases, with 20 bases between. The CDR3 bases are TGTGCCAGCAGCTTTGTGGGGTCAGTGGACGCTGCCGGGGAGCTGTTTTTT. It yields the protein CASSFVGSVDAAGELFF.

The chain has TRBV10-3 and TRBJ2-1; 9 nucleotides line up with TRBD1. The ends lost 5 bases at V and 6 bases at J; junction bases unmatched: 5. The CDR3 has 14 amino acids. Germline CDR1 ENHRY, CDR2 SYGVKD. The CDR3 DNA reads TGTGCCATCAGTACTCTGGACAGGGGCAATGAGCAGTTCTTC. This encodes CAISTLDRGNEQFF.

CDR3 amino acids: CASSLSGPNSYNEQFF. CDR3 bases: TGTGCCAGCAGCTTATCAGGACCTAACTCCTACAATGAGCAGTTCTTC. The chain recombines TRBV7-9 with TRBJ2-1; D is uncertain. The CDR3 runs to 16 residues. Germline CDR1 reads SEHNR; CDR2 reads FQNEAQ (reference sequence). Deletions cut 2 bases from V and 0 bases from J, with 11 bases between.

The V gene is TRBV7-9, the J gene TRBJ1-6, with D hard to call. Deletions cut 0 bases from V and 7 bases from J, with 10 bases between. This CDR3 is built from 15 residues. CDR1 and CDR2 (germline): SEHNR, FQNEAQ (reference sequence). CDR3 in amino acids: CASSLALAGNSPLHF. In DNA, the CDR3 is TGTGCCAGCAGCTTAGCGCTCGCGGGAAATTCACCCCTCCACTTT.

This clone was observed a single time. The rearrangement links TRBV19 to TRBJ2-7; D possibly corresponds to TRBD1 (5 bases). This CDR3 is 15 amino acids long. The germline V and J ends were trimmed by 3 bases and 3 bases, with 15 bases remaining between them. Per the germline V gene, CDR1 is LNHDA and CDR2 is SQIVND (reference sequence). CDR3: CASSIMQGPNYEQYF. The CDR3 coding sequence is TGTGCCAGTAGTATCATGCAGGGTCCTAACTACGAGCAGTACTTC.

The CDR3 DNA follows: TGTGCCAGTAGTACACAGGGGGCCGTAACAGATACGCAGTATTTT. Protein product: CASSTQGAVTDTQYF. The V gene is TRBV19, the J gene TRBJ2-3, with 9 bases matching TRBD1. From germline, CDR1 is LNHDA and CDR2 SQIVND (reference sequence). The CDR3 consists of 15 residues. After removal of 4 bases from V and 3 bases from J, the junction contained 5 bases not matched to a gene.

V gene TRBV2 combines with J gene TRBJ1-4, with D tentatively TRBD1 (5 bases). Germline CDR1 is SNHLY and CDR2 is FYNNEI. The V gene lost 7 bases and the J gene lost 7 bases, with 16 bases spanning the gap. The CDR3 totals 14 residues. CDR3 DNA: TGTGCCAGCACCCAGGGAGCGTGGGGTGAAAAACTGTTTTTT. It is translated as CASTQGAWGEKLFF.

This clone was found once. This chain uses TRBV7-6 with TRBJ2-7, with 8 bases aligning to TRBD1. CDR1 is SGHVS and CDR2 is FNYEAQ in the germline V gene. Germline trimming cut 5 bases from V and 3 bases from J; bases unmatched to any gene: 6. The length of the CDR3 is 14 residues. The CDR3, as DNA: TGTGCCAGCAGCCTTCGGACAGGGAGCTACGAGCAGTACTTC. Translating gives CASSLRTGSYEQYF.

The chain links TRBV7-2 to TRBJ2-5; tentatively, D is TRBD1 (5 bases). The CDR3 is made up of 15 amino acids. Germline V gene data show CDR1 as SGHTA and CDR2 as FQGNSA. V lost 4 bases and J lost 1, with 13 bases in between. CDR3 sequence reads: CASSYTNRIQETQYF. The CDR3 region has the DNA TGTGCCAGCAGCTACACGAACAGGATCCAAGAGACCCAGTACTTC.

J is TRBJ2-5 and V is TRBV5-6; 8 bases fit TRBD2. Germline V CDR1 and CDR2: SGHDT, YYEEEE. The CDR3 has 14 amino acids. Trimming took 2 bases from V and 5 from J; bases not matched to a gene: 5. CDR3 protein: CASSLDGGAETQYF. As DNA, the CDR3 is TGTGCCAGCAGCTTAGACGGGGGGGCGGAGACCCAGTACTTC.

This rearrangement joins TRBV5-6 to TRBJ1-1; no firm D call. Trimming cost V 6 bases and J 0 bases, with 12 bases left between them. CDR1 is SGHDT, CDR2 YYEEEE, per germline. The CDR3 is 14 amino acids. CDR3 in amino acids: CASIEMRVNTEAFF. DNA for the CDR3: TGTGCCAGCATCGAAATGCGGGTGAACACTGAAGCTTTCTTT.

CDR3 sequence: CASSFVGDNQPQHF. For the CDR3, the DNA is TGTGCCAGCAGCTTTGTTGGGGATAATCAGCCCCAGCATTTT. The chain combines TRBV7-9 with TRBJ1-5; D remains ambiguous. The CDR3 covers 14 residues. Germline V CDR1 and CDR2: SEHNR, FQNEAQ (reference sequence). Trimming shortened V by 3 bases and J by 4 bases, and 10 bases separated the two germline ends.

CDR3 loop: CASSPGQGGGYGYTF. The CDR3 region has the DNA TGCGCCAGCAGCCCCGGACAGGGCGGAGGGTATGGCTACACCTTC. V usage is TRBV5-1 and J usage is TRBJ1-2, with 8 nucleotides matching TRBD1. The trim removed 4 bases at V and 5 bases at J, leaving 10 bases unmatched. The CDR3 is 15 amino acids. Germline V gives CDR1 SGHRS, CDR2 YFSETQ. The whole variable domain, remainder taken from reference TRBV5-1 and TRBJ1-2, is KAGVTQTPRYLIKTRGQQVTLSCSPISGHRSVSWYQQTPGQGLQFLFEYFSETQRNKGNFPGRFSGRQFSNSRSEMNVSTLELGDSALYLCASSPGQGGGYGYTFGSGTRLTVV.